This T cell receptor beta chain was documented in a study of CD8 T cells in Susac syndrome. Roughly 0.45 to 1 ug RNA was reverse transcribed with random hexamers. The CDR3 of TCR beta was amplified by immunoSEQ multiplex PCR across 54 Vbeta and 13 Jbeta. From the immunoSEQ multiplex PCR reads, TCRdb called clonotypes with MiXCR, one entry per CDR3 protein. The sample lists about 280,000 distinct CDR3 sequences; 70% to 90% were seen once. Germline loops: CDR1 SNHLY, CDR2 FYNNEI. This CDR3 contains 13 residues. V gave up 3 bases and J gave up 7 bases; unmatched junction bases: 4. Each multiple sclerosis control was a treatment-naive patient with relapsing-remitting disease that was either stable or active. The TEMRA cells underwent FACS enrichment, while the CD8+ and CD4+ T cells underwent negative isolation.

Material: CD8+ T cells from PBMCs. J is TRBJ2-5 and V is TRBV2, with 8 bases identical to TRBD2. This clonotype was sampled from a human donor with multiple sclerosis. CDR3 protein: CASSDSGSGTQYF. CDR3 nucleotides: TGTGCCAGCAGTGACAGCGGGAGCGGGACCCAGTACTTC.